These 32 T cell receptor beta chains were all obtained from the same sample, sequenced in a study of shared clonotypes between healthy human individuals. Some clones are missing from TCRdb's copy, which holds only in-frame ones; the method was immunoSEQ multiplex PCR. The sample has hundreds of thousands of clones, more than 70% seen once; the top ten hold more than 10%. The sample was PBMCs. Receptors were obtained from a woman in her forties in good health. Some clones in this sample may be carry-over from other donors' samples.

For the CDR3, the DNA is TGTGCCAGCAGTCAAGACGGCCGTTCCGGCGGTGAGCAGTTCTTC. It specifies CASSQDGRSGGEQFF. This chain joins TRBV2 and TRBJ2-1; D gene unclear. The germline CDR1 and CDR2 sequences are SNHLY and FYNNEI. CDR3 length: 15 amino acids. V gave up 5 bases and J gave up 9 bases, with 20 bases separating them.

V and J are TRBV10-3 and TRBJ1-2; TRBD1 aligns across 10 bases. Looked up from germline, CDR1 is ENHRY and CDR2 is SYGVKD. The J segment lost 8 bases and the V segment lost 6 bases, leaving 15 bases of the junction unmatched. This CDR3 spans 16 amino acids. CDR3 sequence reads: CAISSGTGVSRRGYTF. For the CDR3, the DNA is TGTGCCATCAGCTCCGGGACAGGGGTTTCCCGCCGCGGCTACACCTTC.

Regarding this clone: It differs at one base from a far larger clone, so likely a read error. Additional DNA sequences in this sample encode the identical CDR3. This sequence joins TRBV5-4 and TRBJ2-1, with D possibly matching TRBD2 (5 bases). Germline CDR1 reads SGHNT; CDR2 reads YYREEE (reference sequence). Trimming removed 4 bases from V and 9 bases from J, with 14 bases in between. The CDR3 totals 13 residues. The CDR3 region is CASSLSGTAEQFF. The CDR3 DNA reads as TGTGCCAGCAGCCTGAGCGGCACAGCTGAGCAGTTCTTC.

The chain couples TRBV6-1 to TRBJ1-3, with TRBD1 identical over 8 bases. V lost 2 bases and J lost 3; bases outside the gene matches: 9. CDR1 and CDR2 from the germline V gene are MNHNS and SASEGT. The CDR3 covers 17 residues. CDR3: CASSERNQGAGGNTIYF. For the CDR3, the DNA is TGTGCCAGCAGTGAACGGAACCAGGGGGCTGGTGGAAACACCATATATTTT.

The chain joins TRBV27 to TRBJ1-1; possible D gene TRBD1, 5 bases. Trimming pared 8 bases from V and 1 base from J, leaving 14 bases between. Per the germline V gene, CDR1 is MNHEY and CDR2 is SMNVEV (reference sequence). The CDR3 runs to 14 residues. CDR3 in amino acids: CASGARHRNTEAFF. CDR3 nucleotides: TGTGCCAGCGGGGCTCGACATAGGAACACTGAAGCTTTCTTT.

The chain employs TRBV7-3 and TRBJ2-5; 10 nucleotides align to TRBD2. J gave up 1 base and V 5 bases, and 7 bases lay outside the gene matches. Germline lookup yields CDR1 SGHTA and CDR2 FQGTGA. This CDR3 contains 16 residues. This CDR3 reads CASSKRLAGFQETQYF. CDR3 DNA: TGTGCCAGCAGCAAACGACTAGCGGGCTTCCAAGAGACCCAGTACTTC. The full variable domain, its missing parts supplied by reference TRBV7-3 and TRBJ2-5, is GAGVSQTPSNKVTEKGKYVELRCDPISGHTALYWYRQSLGQGPEFLIYFQGTGAADDSGLPNDRFFAVRPEGSVSTLKIQRTERGDSAVYLCASSKRLAGFQETQYFGPGTRLLVL.

V gene TRBV7-9 combines with J gene TRBJ2-1; TRBD2 matches 11 bases. Per germline, CDR1 SEHNR and CDR2 FQNEAQ (reference sequence). J gave up 5 bases and V 7 bases, and 10 bases lay outside the gene matches. The CDR3 sequence is 16 residues long. The CDR3: CASITPRGLADNEQFF. CDR3 coding DNA: TGTGCCAGCATCACTCCCAGGGGACTAGCGGACAATGAGCAGTTCTTC.

V gene TRBV10-2 combines with J gene TRBJ1-1; D perhaps matches TRBD1 (5 bases). Per germline, CDR1 WSHSY and CDR2 SAAADI. V lost 7 bases to trimming and J lost 0 bases, with 15 bases between them. This CDR3 comprises 15 residues. The CDR3 sequence: CASIRDRRLNTEAFF. The DNA of the CDR3 is TGCGCCAGCATCCGGGACCGACGTTTGAACACTGAAGCTTTCTTT.

The rearrangement uses TRBV9 and TRBJ1-4, with 7 bases fitting TRBD1. From germline, CDR1 is SGDLS and CDR2 YYNGEE. The CDR3 is 14 residues long. Trimming took 4 bases from V and 14 from J; bases not matched to a gene: 14. The CDR3 DNA follows: TGTGCCAGCAGCTTCAGAGACAGGGCTTCCAACCTGTTTTTT. Translating it yields CASSFRDRASNLFF.

The chain joins TRBV6-5 to TRBJ2-7, with 7 bases identical to TRBD1. The length of the CDR3 is 14 residues. V shed 7 bases and J 3 bases; nucleotides not matched to a gene: 9. From germline, CDR1 is MNHEY and CDR2 SVGAGI. The CDR3 sequence: CASTAGTGVYEQYF. Written as DNA, the CDR3 is TGTGCCAGCACAGCCGGAACAGGGGTCTACGAGCAGTACTTC.

The chain combines TRBV5-1 with TRBJ1-5, with TRBD1 as a possible D gene (5 bases). Germline CDR1 is SGHRS and CDR2 is YFSETQ. V lost 1 base to trimming and J lost 6 bases, with 8 bases between them. The length of the CDR3 is 13 residues. DNA of the CDR3: TGCGCCAGCAGCTTGATCGGGGGTCAGCCCCAGCATTTT. It encodes CASSLIGGQPQHF.

The chain recombines TRBV5-1 with TRBJ1-1, with D possibly matching TRBD1 (6 bases). The CDR3 has 15 amino acids. Trimming shortened V by 0 bases and J by 6 bases, and 15 bases separated the two germline ends. Germline V lookup: CDR1 SGHRS, CDR2 YFSETQ. CDR3 protein: CASSLEFGGAAEAFF. CDR3 nucleotides: TGCGCCAGCAGCTTGGAGTTTGGGGGGGCCGCTGAAGCTTTCTTT.

The chain employs TRBV5-4 and TRBJ1-3, with 11 bases lining up with TRBD1. The trim removed 5 bases at V and 2 bases at J, leaving 3 bases unmatched. The CDR3 spans 15 residues. The germline CDR1 and CDR2 sequences are SGHNT and YYREEE (reference sequence). The CDR3 sequence is CASRQDRGPGNTIYF. The CDR3 DNA reads TGTGCCAGCAGACAGGACAGGGGGCCTGGAAACACCATATATTTT.

The chain is built from TRBV7-9 and TRBJ2-7, with TRBD1 matching over 7 bases. V lost 3 bases and J lost 6; bases outside the gene matches: 8. Germline values: CDR1 SEHNR, CDR2 FQNEAQ (reference sequence). The CDR3 consists of 14 residues. The CDR3 coding sequence is TGTGCCAGCAGCTTCGCGACAGGGTTTCGCGAGCAGTACTTC. Translating it yields CASSFATGFREQYF. The whole variable domain, remainder taken from reference TRBV7-9 and TRBJ2-7, is DTGVSQNPRHKITKRGQNVTFRCDPISEHNRLYWYRQTLGQGPEFLTYFQNEAQLEKSRLLSDRFSAERPKGSFSTLEIQRTEQGDSAMYLCASSFATGFREQYFGPGTRLTVT.

The V and J genes are TRBV27 and TRBJ2-5; 11 bases line up with TRBD2. The CDR3 length is 14 residues. Germline lookup yields CDR1 MNHEY and CDR2 SMNVEV (reference sequence). V trimming: 6 bases; J trimming: 5 bases; junction bases outside the gene matches: 5. CDR3 bases: TGTGCCAGCAGCCCTAGCGGGAGGCGCGAGACCCAGTACTTC. Translation: CASSPSGRRETQYF.

Points on this clone: It differs at one base from a far larger clone, so likely a read error. The chain joins TRBV11-2 to TRBJ2-2; D possibly corresponds to TRBD1 (6 bases). Germline CDR1 is SGHAT and CDR2 is FQNNGV. The V end lost 3 bases, the J end lost 6 bases, and 17 bases lay between the germline ends. The CDR3 is 16 amino acids. CDR3 in amino acids: CASSFTPTGPAGELFF. In DNA form, the CDR3 reads TGTGCCAGCAGCTTCACACCAACAGGGCCGGCCGGGGAGCTGTTTTTT.

V usage is TRBV11-2 and J usage is TRBJ2-3; a weak D match, TRBD1 (6 bases). This CDR3 region has 14 residues. V was shortened by 4 bases and J by 7 bases, with 15 bases between the two germline ends. Germline CDR1 and CDR2: SGHAT and FQNNGV. CDR3 protein: CASSYDRPLHTQYF. In DNA, the CDR3 is TGTGCCAGCAGCTACGACAGGCCCCTACATACGCAGTATTTT.

This clone was observed once. The V gene is TRBV4-3, the J gene TRBJ1-2; 7 bases align to TRBD1. After removal of 0 bases from V and 7 bases from J, the junction contained 8 bases not matched to a gene. The CDR3 consists of 15 residues. CDR1 is LGHNA, CDR2 YSLEER, per germline. CDR3 in amino acids: CASSQDFGTDTGYTF. In DNA, the CDR3 is TGCGCCAGCAGCCAAGATTTCGGGACAGACACTGGCTACACCTTC.

This sequence joins TRBV18 and TRBJ1-1; 10 bases agree with TRBD1. Germline V gene sequence: CDR1 KGHSH, CDR2 LQKENI. V was clipped by 9 bases and J by 4 bases; unmatched bases: 5. The CDR3 contains 13 residues. The CDR3 sequence is CASRQGAATEAFF. The CDR3 nucleotides read TGTGCCAGTCGACAGGGGGCAGCCACTGAAGCTTTCTTT.

To note about this clone: This is likely an artifact of a read error, given a far larger clone one base away. The CDR3, as DNA: TGTGCCAGCAGTGAAGCTCCCGGAAACCCAACGGAGACCCAGTACTTC. It is translated as CASSEAPGNPTETQYF. V is TRBV6-1 and J is TRBJ2-5; D unresolved. V lost 0 bases to trimming and J lost 5 bases, with 16 bases between them. This CDR3 is 16 amino acids long. Germline lookup yields CDR1 MNHNS and CDR2 SASEGT.

Turning to this clone: It is likely a read error: a sequence one base away is far more abundant. The chain is built from TRBV27 and TRBJ2-4; 9 nucleotides match TRBD1. Germline assignment: CDR1 MNHEY and CDR2 SMNVEV (reference sequence). The length of the CDR3 is 17 residues. V lost 8 bases, J lost 3 bases, and 14 bases stayed unmatched. The chain's CDR3 is CASGPRDREVVKNIQYF. In DNA form, the CDR3 reads TGTGCCAGCGGTCCCCGGGACAGGGAGGTCGTCAAAAACATTCAGTACTTC.

CDR3 DNA sequence: TGCGCCAGCGCCGGCCAGGGGATCTACGAGCAGTACTTC. Amino acids: CASAGQGIYEQYF. V is TRBV5-1 and J is TRBJ2-7, with D possibly TRBD1 on 6 matching bases. Germline CDR1 and CDR2: SGHRS and YFSETQ. This CDR3 has 13 residues. Trimming pared 7 bases from V and 3 bases from J, leaving 14 bases between.

This chain links TRBV29-1 with TRBJ2-3, with TRBD2 as a possible D gene (5 bases). Germline V gene sequence: CDR1 SQVTM, CDR2 ANQGSEA. V gave up 4 bases and J gave up 8 bases, with 13 bases separating them. This CDR3 has 12 residues. The CDR3: CSVVRSVGTQYF. CDR3 DNA: TGCAGCGTTGTTCGTAGCGTCGGTACGCAGTATTTT.

This clone was picked up many times. This specimen includes other DNA sequences encoding the same CDR3. V is TRBV4-1 and J is TRBJ2-7; 9 bases are a match to TRBD1. In germline, CDR1 is MGHRA, CDR2 YSYEKL. J lost 4 bases, V lost 5 bases, and 12 bases had no gene match. The CDR3 is 16 amino acids. Here the CDR3 reads CASSSDRDRARYEQYF. Here the CDR3 DNA reads TGCGCCAGCAGCTCAGACCGGGACAGGGCTAGGTACGAGCAGTACTTC.

This clone was counted at least ten times. The V and J genes are TRBV15 and TRBJ2-7, with D possibly being TRBD1 (6 bases). This CDR3 spans 14 amino acids. Germline CDR1 and CDR2: LNHNV and YYDKDF (reference sequence). V lost 1 base and J 3 bases, leaving 10 bases between the germline ends. CDR3 region: CATSRAGTYYEQYF. DNA of the CDR3: TGTGCCACCAGCAGAGCCGGGACATACTACGAGCAGTACTTC.

The rearrangement links TRBV18 to TRBJ1-4; 9 bases match TRBD1. V lost 5 bases and J lost 7; bases outside the gene matches: 8. The germline gives CDR1 KGHSH, CDR2 LQKENI. This CDR3 spans 15 amino acids. CDR3 loop: CASSSGGTGSEKLFF. CDR3 DNA sequence: TGTGCCAGCTCATCAGGAGGGACAGGGAGTGAAAAACTGTTTTTT. Drawing the rest from reference TRBV18 and TRBJ1-4, the complete variable domain is NAGVMQNPRHLVRRRGQEARLRCSPMKGHSHVYWYRQLPEEGLKFMVYLQKENIIDESGMPKERFSAEFPKEGPSILRIQQVVRGDSAAYFCASSSGGTGSEKLFFGSGTQLSVL.

This chain uses TRBV19 with TRBJ2-1; perhaps TRBD2 as D (5 bases). In germline, CDR1 is LNHDA, CDR2 SQIVND (reference sequence). This CDR3 comprises 16 residues. V lost 6 bases to trimming and J lost 4 bases, with 19 bases between them. CDR3 in DNA: TGTGCCAGTAGGGCTCTCTTCGCGGAGGCTTACAATGAGCAGTTCTTC. Its translation is CASRALFAEAYNEQFF.

This clone was recorded at least ten times. This chain joins TRBV6-4 and TRBJ2-1; D not resolved. CDR3 length equals 15 residues. The germline V gene has CDR1 MRHNA and CDR2 SNTAGT. V dropped 5 bases and J dropped 2 bases, with 13 bases sitting between them. The CDR3 region is CASSSRDGTYNEQFF. The CDR3 DNA reads as TGTGCCAGCAGTTCCCGAGATGGCACCTACAATGAGCAGTTCTTC.

V usage is TRBV9 and J usage is TRBJ1-1; 7 bases agree with TRBD1. V shed 3 bases, J shed 7 bases, and the junction held 9 bases outside the gene matches. The CDR3 extends over 14 amino acids. The V gene's germline CDR1 is SGDLS and CDR2 YYNGEE. The CDR3 reads CASSAGGGESEAFF. The CDR3 bases are TGTGCCAGCAGCGCGGGAGGGGGCGAGAGTGAAGCTTTCTTT.

As to this clone: A read error may be the cause here, since a much bigger clone is one base away. This specimen includes other DNA sequences encoding the same CDR3. This chain uses TRBV30 with TRBJ1-1; maybe TRBD1 (6 bases). Germline loops: CDR1 GTSNPN, CDR2 SVGIG (reference sequence). There are 17 residues in the CDR3. CDR3 nucleotides: TGTGCCTGGAGTCCCCCAGGGGCCAACTCCATGAATACTGAAGCTTTCTTT. Its protein product is CAWSPPGANSMNTEAFF.

In the case of this clone: A far bigger clonotype differs at one base, so this is likely a read error. The chain recombines TRBV29-1 with TRBJ1-2; TRBD1 might be the D (5 bases). V was cut by 7 bases and J by 4 bases, with 16 bases left in between. There are 13 residues in the CDR3. The germline V gene has CDR1 SQVTM and CDR2 ANQGSEA. Here the CDR3 DNA reads TGCAGCGAGGAAAAGACAGCTATCTATGGCTACACCTTC. Its translation is CSEEKTAIYGYTF.

The chain combines TRBV4-1 with TRBJ2-2, with a tentative D call TRBD2 (6 bases). This CDR3 contains 14 residues. V lost 3 bases and J 5 bases, leaving 10 bases between the germline ends. The V gene's germline CDR1 is MGHRA and CDR2 YSYEKL. The CDR3 reads CASSQPGRTGELFF. CDR3 DNA sequence: TGCGCCAGCAGCCAGCCAGGGAGGACCGGGGAGCTGTTTTTT.